The 10 T cell receptor beta chains presented below share a single source sample, sequenced in a study of vaccination effects on CD4 cells after COVID-19. Data came from immunoSEQ multiplex PCR; TCRdb stores just in-frame clones and leaves some out. The sample consists of some 68,000 clones, 70% to 90% of them appearing once. ViraFEST used viral peptide pools to expand antigen-specific CD4+ T cells before sequencing. Following culture for approximately ten days, CD4+ T cells were isolated. The participants, recipients of two vaccine doses, got either BNT162b2 or mRNA-1273. These TCRs' antigens remain unknown. This specimen consisted of CD4+ T cells from PBMCs cultured with HCoV-229E spike peptides, obtained after COVID-19 vaccination. The receptor set was obtained from a human donor who received a COVID-19 vaccine.

The chain uses TRBV19 and TRBJ2-1, with 10 bases aligning to TRBD2. V lost 8 bases, J lost 7 bases, and 8 bases stayed unmatched. The CDR3 length is 14 residues. Germline loops: CDR1 LNHDA, CDR2 SQIVND (reference sequence). This CDR3 is CASSWTSGGNEQFF. In DNA, the CDR3 is TGTGCCAGTTCATGGACTAGCGGTGGGAATGAGCAGTTCTTC. Drawing the rest from reference TRBV19 and TRBJ2-1, the complete variable domain is DGGITQSPKYLFRKEGQNVTLSCEQNLNHDAMYWYRQDPGQGLRLIYYSQIVNDFQKGDIAEGYSVSREKKESFPLTVTSAQKNPTAFYLCASSWTSGGNEQFFGPGTRLTVL.

This chain connects TRBV10-2 to TRBJ2-2; D might be TRBD2 (5 bases). The CDR3 contains 16 residues. V lost 3 bases and J lost 2, with 13 bases in between. Germline lookup yields CDR1 WSHSY and CDR2 SAAADI. The CDR3 sequence: CASSDNAGVNTGELFF. DNA of the CDR3: TGCGCCAGCAGTGATAACGCCGGGGTCAACACCGGGGAGCTGTTTTTT.

This clone has just a few counts. J is TRBJ1-3 and V is TRBV7-6; TRBD1 might be the D (6 bases). The germline CDR1 and CDR2 sequences are SGHVS and FNYEAQ. The CDR3 runs 20 residues. V shed 1 base and J shed 0 bases, with 22 bases lying between them. CDR3 in DNA: TGTGCCAGCAGCTTAGGAGTTGGGATGACAGGAACTATCTCTGGAAACACCATATATTTT. Translating gives CASSLGVGMTGTISGNTIYF. Full variable domain (remainder filled in from reference TRBV7-6 and TRBJ1-3): GAGVSQSPRYKVTKRGQDVALRCDPISGHVSLYWYRQALGQGPEFLTYFNYEAQQDKSGLPNDRFSAERPEGSISTLTIQRTEQRDSAMYRCASSLGVGMTGTISGNTIYFGEGSWLTVV.

The genes are TRBV3-1 (or the pseudogene TRBV3-2) and TRBJ1-5; D remains unclear. CDR1 is LGHDT and CDR2 is YNNKEL in the germline V gene (reference sequence). This CDR3 spans 13 amino acids. Trimming removed 0 bases at V and 5 bases at J, with 5 bases between. The CDR3 DNA sequence: TGTGCCAGCAGCCAAGACGAGGATCAGCCCCAGCATTTT. The encoded protein is CASSQDEDQPQHF.

This chain connects TRBV11-2 to TRBJ2-3; 10 bases are shared with TRBD2. The trim removed 5 bases at V and 1 base at J, leaving 3 bases unmatched. The CDR3 extends over 15 amino acids. Germline V gene sequence: CDR1 SGHAT, CDR2 FQNNGV. The CDR3 loop is CASSALAGGTDTQYF. CDR3 nucleotides: TGTGCCAGCAGCGCTCTAGCGGGGGGCACAGATACGCAGTATTTT.

This clone appeared a few times. The chain carries TRBV23-1 and TRBJ2-7; 9 positions match TRBD1. TRBV23-1 is given ORF status, its function remaining uncertain. The CDR3 has 15 amino acids. Losses at the gene ends were 2 bases for V and 5 bases for J; bases not matched to a gene: 7. Here the CDR3 reads CASSQGTGKTHEQYV. In nucleotides, the CDR3 is TGCGCCAGCAGTCAAGGGACAGGGAAAACCCACGAGCAGTACGTC.

This chain joins TRBV27 and TRBJ1-4, with D perhaps matching TRBD1 (5 bases). CDR1 is MNHEY and CDR2 is SMNVEV in the germline V gene (reference sequence). The CDR3 covers 14 residues. V was trimmed by 3 bases and J by 4 bases, leaving 9 bases between them. The CDR3 DNA follows: TGTGCCAGCAGTTTGAGGGGAATTAATGAAAAACTGTTTTTT. Its protein is CASSLRGINEKLFF.

The V and J genes are TRBV2 and TRBJ2-2; D uncertain. Germline V gives CDR1 SNHLY, CDR2 FYNNEI. The CDR3 length is 13 residues. Trimming removed 8 bases from V and 1 base from J, with 8 bases in between. CDR3: CASVTENTGELFF. In nucleotides, the CDR3 is TGTGCCAGCGTGACGGAGAACACCGGGGAGCTGTTTTTT.

This clone has just a few counts. This chain links TRBV30 with TRBJ2-7; D gene unclear. The CDR3 extends over 14 amino acids. V lost 1 base and J 7 bases, leaving 17 bases between the germline ends. From germline, CDR1 is GTSNPN and CDR2 SVGIG (reference sequence). CDR3 sequence reads: CAWSDGRLLGEQYV. The DNA for the CDR3 is TGTGCCTGGAGTGATGGTAGGCTCCTCGGGGAGCAGTACGTC.

The chain has TRBV18 and TRBJ1-2, with no clear D. Trimming removed 3 bases at V and 4 bases at J, with 9 bases between. The CDR3 has 13 amino acids. Germline lookup yields CDR1 KGHSH and CDR2 LQKENI. The chain's CDR3 is CASSPALGYGYTF. As DNA, the CDR3 is TGTGCCAGCTCACCGGCTCTAGGCTATGGCTACACCTTC.